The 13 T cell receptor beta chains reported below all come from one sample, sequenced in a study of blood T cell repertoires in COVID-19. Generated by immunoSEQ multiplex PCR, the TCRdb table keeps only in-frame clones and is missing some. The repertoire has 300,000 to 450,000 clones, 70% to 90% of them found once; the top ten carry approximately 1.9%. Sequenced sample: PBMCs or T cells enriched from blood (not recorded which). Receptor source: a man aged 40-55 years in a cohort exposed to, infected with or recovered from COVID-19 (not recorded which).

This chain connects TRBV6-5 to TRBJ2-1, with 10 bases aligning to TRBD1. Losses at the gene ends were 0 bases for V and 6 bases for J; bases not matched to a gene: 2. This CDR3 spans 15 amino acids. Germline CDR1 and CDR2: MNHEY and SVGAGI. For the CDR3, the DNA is TGTGCCAGCAGTTACTCTTGGACAGGGGGCAATGAGCAGTTCTTC. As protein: CASSYSWTGGNEQFF.

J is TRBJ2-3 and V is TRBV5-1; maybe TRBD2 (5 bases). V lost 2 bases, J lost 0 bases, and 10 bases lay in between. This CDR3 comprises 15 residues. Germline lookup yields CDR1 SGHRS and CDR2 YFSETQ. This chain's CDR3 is CASSFLAPSTDTQYF. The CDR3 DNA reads TGCGCCAGCAGCTTTCTAGCCCCTAGCACAGATACGCAGTATTTT.

The CDR3 DNA follows: TGTGCCCACCCCCCCAAAGAGTCCTATAATTCACCCCTCCACTTT. Residues: CAHPPKESYNSPLHF. J is TRBJ1-6 and V is TRBV12-5; no definite D call. The CDR3 is 15 residues long. Looked up from germline, CDR1 is LGHNT and CDR2 is FRNRAP.

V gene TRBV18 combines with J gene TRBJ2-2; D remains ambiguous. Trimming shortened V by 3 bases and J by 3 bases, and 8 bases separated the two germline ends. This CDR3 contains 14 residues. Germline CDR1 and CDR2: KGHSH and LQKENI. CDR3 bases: TGTGCCAGCTCACCGCGACGGGACACCGGGGAGCTGTTTTTT. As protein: CASSPRRDTGELFF.

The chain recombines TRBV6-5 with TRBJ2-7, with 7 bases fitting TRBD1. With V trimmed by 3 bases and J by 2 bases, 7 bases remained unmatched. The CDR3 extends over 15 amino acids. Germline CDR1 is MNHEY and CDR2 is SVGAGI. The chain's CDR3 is CASSYYYRGTYEQYF. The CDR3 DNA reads TGTGCCAGCAGTTATTACTACAGGGGTACCTACGAGCAGTACTTC.

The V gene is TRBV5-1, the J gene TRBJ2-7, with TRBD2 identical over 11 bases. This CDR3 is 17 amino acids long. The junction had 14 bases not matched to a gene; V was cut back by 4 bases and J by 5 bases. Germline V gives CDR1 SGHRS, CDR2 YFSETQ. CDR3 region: CASSGALGTSGGDEQYF. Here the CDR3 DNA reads TGCGCCAGCAGCGGAGCTTTAGGGACTAGCGGAGGTGACGAGCAGTACTTC.

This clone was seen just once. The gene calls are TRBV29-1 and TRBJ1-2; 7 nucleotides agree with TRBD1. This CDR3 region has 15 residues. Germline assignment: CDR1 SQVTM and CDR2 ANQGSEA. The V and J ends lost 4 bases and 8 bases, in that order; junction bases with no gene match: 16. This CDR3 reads CSVGRLLDRMVGYTF. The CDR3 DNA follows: TGCAGCGTTGGCCGGCTTCTGGACAGGATGGTCGGCTACACCTTC.

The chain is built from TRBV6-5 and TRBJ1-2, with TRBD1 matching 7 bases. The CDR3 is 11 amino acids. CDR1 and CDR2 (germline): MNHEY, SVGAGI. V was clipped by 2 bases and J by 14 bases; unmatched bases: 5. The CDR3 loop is CASSYHGQATF. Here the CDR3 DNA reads TGTGCCAGCAGTTACCATGGACAGGCTACCTTC.

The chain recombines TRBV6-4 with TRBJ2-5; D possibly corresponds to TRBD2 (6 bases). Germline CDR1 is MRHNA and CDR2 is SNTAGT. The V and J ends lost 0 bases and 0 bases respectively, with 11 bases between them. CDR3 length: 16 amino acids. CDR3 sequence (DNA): TGTGCCAGCAGTGACTCGCCTAGCGAGAACCAAGAGACCCAGTACTTC. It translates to CASSDSPSENQETQYF.

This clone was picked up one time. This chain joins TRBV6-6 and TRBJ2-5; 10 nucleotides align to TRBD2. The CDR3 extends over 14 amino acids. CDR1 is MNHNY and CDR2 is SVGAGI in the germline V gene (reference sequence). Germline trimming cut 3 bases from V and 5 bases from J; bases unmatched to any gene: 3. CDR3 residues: CASSYLAGVETQYF. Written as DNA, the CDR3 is TGTGCCAGCAGTTATCTAGCGGGAGTGGAGACCCAGTACTTC.

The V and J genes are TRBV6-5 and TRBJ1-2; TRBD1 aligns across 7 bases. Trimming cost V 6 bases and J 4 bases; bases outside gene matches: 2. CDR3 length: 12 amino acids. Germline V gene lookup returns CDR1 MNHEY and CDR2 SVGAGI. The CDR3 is CASRGQSYGYTF. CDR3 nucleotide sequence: TGTGCCAGCAGGGGACAGTCCTATGGCTACACCTTC.

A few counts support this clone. The DNA for the CDR3 is TGCGCCAGCAGCCAAGGAGGGGGACTAGCGAGGGTCACAGATACGCAGTATTTT. It encodes CASSQGGGLARVTDTQYF. The rearrangement uses TRBV4-1 and TRBJ2-3, with 10 nucleotides matching TRBD2. Germline V lookup: CDR1 MGHRA, CDR2 YSYEKL. V lost 1 base and J lost 2; bases outside the gene matches: 9. The CDR3 has 18 amino acids.

The CDR3 DNA follows: TGCGCCAGCAGCTCGGGGGGCAATGGAAACACCATATATTTT. This translates into CASSSGGNGNTIYF. The chain carries TRBV5-1 and TRBJ1-3; possibly TRBD1 for D (6 bases). The CDR3 runs 14 residues. Trimming pared 3 bases from V and 3 bases from J, leaving 10 bases between. Per the germline V gene, CDR1 is SGHRS and CDR2 is YFSETQ.